This TCR beta chain was identified during a study of T-cell reconstitution after alpha-beta-depleted transplantation in children. Notes on this clonotype: The antigen is unknown.

The library targeted TCRbeta and was prepared with unique molecular identifiers. TCRdb reprocessed the PCR reads with MiXCR, giving one entry per CDR3 protein. The repertoire holds 440,000 or so distinct CDR3 sequences, with over 40% as singletons. With 5 bases removed from V and 4 bases from J, the gap between germline ends came to 24 bases. Germline CDR1 is MDHEN and CDR2 is SYDVKM. There are 17 residues in the CDR3. General observations from the study: Reported findings indicate that, about two months after transplant, alpha-beta T cells came from several hundred expanded clones, which were derived from non-depleted graft cells. Newly produced T cells mostly provided counts and TCRbeta diversity after one year, as hyperexpanded clones declined. High day-60 TCRbeta diversity in some patients came from surviving recipient T cells and thymic progenitors.

The source of this sequence is a girl aged 2 to 10 with aplastic anemia, due to receive a stem cell transplant. This chain connects TRBV28 to TRBJ2-7, with a tentative D call TRBD2 (5 bases). The specimen was PBMCs, collected before TCRalphabeta/CD19-depleted stem cell transplant. CDR3 region: CASSHLKRNRHLYEQYF. The CDR3 DNA follows: TGTGCCAGCAGTCACTTAAAGCGGAACCGCCACCTTTACGAGCAGTACTTC. Filled out from reference TRBV28 and TRBJ2-7, the complete variable domain reads DVKVTQSSRYLVKRTGEKVFLECVQDMDHENMFWYRQDPGLGLRLIYFSYDVKMKEKGDIPEGYSVSREKKERFSLILESASTNQTSMYLCASSHLKRNRHLYEQYFGPGTRLTVT.